Shown below are 28 T cell receptor beta chains from a single sample sequenced in a study of Ad26.COV2.S vaccination and SARS-CoV-2 variants. Sample treatment: roughly 19 received Ad26.COV2.S at low or high dose, single or two shots; about 5 received placebo; per-sample allocation not given. Sampling was done on day 63 after the first vaccine or placebo injection. Produced via immunoSEQ multiplex PCR; TCRdb's table is partial and in-frame only. The table includes 300,000 to 350,000 clones, roughly 90% detected once. The sequenced sample was peripheral blood, obtained in a trial of Ad26.COV2.S vaccine versus placebo. The receptors come from a person aged 18 to 65 who received the Ad26.COV2.S COVID-19 vaccine or a placebo.

The chain employs TRBV7-9 and TRBJ2-5; D remains unclear. CDR1 and CDR2 from the germline V gene are SEHNR and FQNEAQ (reference sequence). CDR3 size: 14 residues. V was cut by 1 base and J by 2 bases, with 8 bases left in between. The DNA of the CDR3 is TGTGCCAGCAGCTTAGATCAGTTTCAAGAGACCCAGTACTTC. Protein: CASSLDQFQETQYF.

The chain links TRBV7-3 to TRBJ2-1; 10 bases agree with TRBD2. With V trimmed by 4 bases and J by 6 bases, 6 bases remained unmatched. There are 15 residues in the CDR3. Germline V gene data show CDR1 as SGHTA and CDR2 as FQGTGA. The CDR3 nucleotides are TGTGCCAGCAGCTCTAGCGGGAGTGGTTTCAATGAGCAGTTCTTC. This gives the protein CASSSSGSGFNEQFF.

The chain links TRBV7-9 to TRBJ1-3; D remains ambiguous. V was clipped by 6 bases and J by 2 bases, with 5 bases between them. Per the germline V gene, CDR1 is SEHNR and CDR2 is FQNEAQ (reference sequence). The CDR3 runs 12 residues. The CDR3 region is CASRDAGNTIYF. DNA for the CDR3: TGTGCCAGCAGGGACGCTGGAAACACCATATATTTT. The full variable domain, in which reference TRBV7-9 and TRBJ1-3 provide the parts outside the CDR3, is DTGVSQNPRHKITKRGQNVTFRCDPISEHNRLYWYRQTLGQGPEFLTYFQNEAQLEKSRLLSDRFSAERPKGSFSTLEIQRTEQGDSAMYLCASRDAGNTIYFGEGSWLTVV.

Only one count was recorded for this clone. The chain is built from TRBV29-1 and TRBJ1-2, with D unclear. Looked up from germline, CDR1 is SQVTM and CDR2 is ANQGSEA. This CDR3 spans 11 amino acids. V was pared by 6 bases and J by 3 bases, with 8 bases between. CDR3 loop: CSVWVYYGYTF. The CDR3 DNA sequence: TGCAGCGTATGGGTTTACTATGGCTACACCTTC.

The chain combines TRBV5-6 with TRBJ2-7; D gene unclear. Trimming took off 1 base at V and 9 bases at J, with 11 bases between the two ends. CDR1 and CDR2 from the germline V gene are SGHDT and YYEEEE. The CDR3 length is 12 residues. CDR3 in DNA: TGTGCCAGCAGCTTGTGGGGATATGCGCAGTACGTC. It yields the protein CASSLWGYAQYV.

CDR3 protein: CASSLALFTVQYF. CDR3 nucleotide sequence: TGTGCCAGCAGCTTAGCGTTATTTACCGTCCAGTACTTC. The chain recombines TRBV11-3 with TRBJ2-5; D remains unclear. The CDR3 sequence is 13 residues long. Deletions cut 1 base from V and 10 bases from J, with 13 bases between. Germline CDR1 and CDR2: SGHNT and YENEEA.

The V gene is TRBV6-1, the J gene TRBJ2-1; 11 nucleotides match TRBD2. Germline assignment: CDR1 MNHNS and CDR2 SASEGT. Unmatched junction bases numbered 6, after V lost 2 bases and J lost 9 bases. CDR3 length equals 15 residues. The CDR3 DNA reads TGTGCCAGCAGTGAATGGAATAGCGGGGGGGGTGAGCAGTTCTTC. Protein: CASSEWNSGGGEQFF.

The chain links TRBV5-7 to TRBJ2-7; D possibly corresponds to TRBD1 (6 bases). TRBV5-7 is designated an ORF whose function remains uncertain. V gave up 4 bases and J gave up 0 bases, with 17 bases separating them. The CDR3 has 16 residues. The DNA for the CDR3 is TGTGCCAGCAGCCAGCCGGGACACCTTAGCTCCTACGAGCAGTACGTC. Its translation is CASSQPGHLSSYEQYV.

The chain combines TRBV7-2 with TRBJ2-1; 11 nucleotides line up with TRBD2. The germline gives CDR1 SGHTA, CDR2 FQGNSA. Germline trimming cut 6 bases from V and 7 bases from J; bases unmatched to any gene: 8. The CDR3 has 15 amino acids. The CDR3 bases are TGTGCCAGCAGTTTTACTAGCGGGAGTCTAAATGAGCAGTTCTTC. This translates into CASSFTSGSLNEQFF.

V usage is TRBV19 and J usage is TRBJ1-1; D not certain. The CDR3 has 13 amino acids. The germline V gene encodes CDR1 LNHDA and CDR2 SQIVND (reference sequence). V lost 3 bases, J lost 0 bases, and 5 bases lay in between. The CDR3 sequence: CASSIWLNTEAFF. In DNA form, the CDR3 reads TGTGCCAGTAGTATCTGGCTGAACACTGAAGCTTTCTTT.

This clone occurred once. The chain joins TRBV6-5 to TRBJ2-5, with no clear D. Germline V gene data show CDR1 as MNHEY and CDR2 as SVGAGI. The CDR3 has 14 amino acids. Trimming left V 5 bases short and J 3 bases short, with 13 bases between. The CDR3 here is CASSIGRIKETQYF. For the CDR3, the DNA is TGTGCCAGCAGTATAGGACGGATTAAAGAGACCCAGTACTTC.

This chain joins TRBV19 and TRBJ2-7; D may correspond to TRBD1 or TRBD2 (5 bases each). Trimming took 3 bases from V and 3 from J, leaving 12 bases between them. CDR3 size: 14 residues. Germline CDR1 reads LNHDA; CDR2 reads SQIVND (reference sequence). Here the CDR3 DNA reads TGTGCCAGTAGTATCCGGGACGGTGGCTACGAGCAGTACTTC. The encoded protein is CASSIRDGGYEQYF.

The chain couples TRBV7-2 to TRBJ1-5; D perhaps matches TRBD1 (6 bases). Germline V gene lookup returns CDR1 SGHTA and CDR2 FQGNSA. The CDR3 loop spans 14 amino acids. V was shortened by 1 base and J by 11 bases, with 15 bases between the two germline ends. The CDR3 region has the DNA TGTGCCAGCAGCTTAGGCGCCAGGGGCCACGCCCAGCATTTT. Protein sequence: CASSLGARGHAQHF.

This chain connects TRBV4-3 to TRBJ2-2; TRBD2 might be the D (5 bases). This CDR3 is 16 amino acids long. Trimming stripped 3 bases from V and 4 bases from J, with 15 bases between. The germline CDR1 and CDR2 sequences are LGHNA and YSLEER. CDR3 residues: CASSQDLSELTGELFF. The CDR3 DNA reads TGCGCCAGCAGCCAGGACCTTAGCGAGCTCACCGGGGAGCTGTTTTTT.

This clone was seen a few times. The chain recombines TRBV6-1 with TRBJ2-7; D is unresolved. The CDR3 sequence is 15 residues long. CDR1 MNHNS and CDR2 SASEGT come from the germline V gene. Trimming cost V 2 bases and J 0 bases, with 11 bases left between them. CDR3 sequence: CASSETDLRSYEQYV. Here the CDR3 DNA reads TGTGCCAGCAGTGAAACAGACTTACGCTCCTACGAGCAGTACGTC.

This clone has only a few counts. The V gene is TRBV4-1, the J gene TRBJ1-2; the match to TRBD1 covers 7 bases. Trimming removed 0 bases from V and 1 base from J; junction bases left unmatched: 2. The V gene's germline CDR1 is MGHRA and CDR2 YSYEKL. The CDR3 loop spans 15 amino acids. CDR3: CASSQEGTVNYGYTF. The CDR3 nucleotides are TGCGCCAGCAGCCAAGAAGGGACAGTTAACTATGGCTACACCTTC.

The gene calls are TRBV28 and TRBJ1-1; D unresolved. The germline V and J ends were trimmed by 3 bases and 0 bases, with 5 bases remaining between them. CDR1 and CDR2 (germline): MDHEN, SYDVKM. The CDR3 is 13 residues long. CDR3 in amino acids: CASSLGLNTEAFF. CDR3 sequence (DNA): TGTGCCAGCAGTTTGGGGTTGAACACTGAAGCTTTCTTT.

V is TRBV6-4 and J is TRBJ2-5; D ambiguous. Germline CDR1 reads MRHNA; CDR2 reads SNTAGT. V was pared by 6 bases and J by 2 bases, with 10 bases between. The CDR3 runs 13 residues. As DNA, the CDR3 is TGTGCCAGCAGCGTGGCGATGCAAGAGACCCAGTACTTC. It translates to CASSVAMQETQYF.

The chain joins TRBV6-5 to TRBJ1-4; no definite D call. Per germline, CDR1 MNHEY and CDR2 SVGAGI. V lost 2 bases and J lost 13, with 8 bases in between. The CDR3 length is 11 residues. CDR3 sequence: CASSYGRALFF. The CDR3 coding sequence is TGTGCCAGCAGTTACGGGAGGGCACTGTTTTTT.

The J gene is TRBJ1-1, the V gene TRBV27; the D is unclear. This CDR3 is built from 14 residues. Between the trimmed V and J ends, which lost 3 bases and 0 bases, there was a span of 8 bases. CDR1 is MNHEY, CDR2 SMNVEV, per germline (reference sequence). The chain's CDR3 is CASSFSKMNTEAFF. CDR3 coding DNA: TGTGCCAGCAGTTTTTCCAAGATGAACACTGAAGCTTTCTTT.

This chain joins TRBV3-1 (or the pseudogene TRBV3-2) and TRBJ1-2, with D possibly TRBD1 on 6 matching bases. Trimming removed 3 bases at V and 4 bases at J, with 15 bases between. CDR3 length equals 15 residues. CDR1 is LGHDT and CDR2 is YNNKEL in the germline V gene (reference sequence). The CDR3 here is CASSQPGQGAYGYTF. DNA for the CDR3: TGTGCCAGCAGCCAGCCGGGACAAGGGGCCTATGGCTACACCTTC.

This rearrangement joins TRBV29-1 to TRBJ2-5; 7 nucleotides agree with TRBD2. This CDR3 region has 12 residues. Germline V gene data show CDR1 as SQVTM and CDR2 as ANQGSEA. J gave up 7 bases and V 4 bases, and 6 bases lay outside the gene matches. This chain's CDR3 is CSVGGGGGTQYF. For the CDR3, the DNA is TGCAGCGTTGGGGGGGGTGGAGGGACCCAGTACTTC.

The gene calls are TRBV4-3 and TRBJ2-3; the D gene is possibly TRBD2 (6 bases). The germline V gene encodes CDR1 LGHNA and CDR2 YSLEER. V dropped 0 bases and J dropped 10 bases, with 17 bases sitting between them. This CDR3 spans 15 amino acids. The CDR3 sequence is CASSQDQSGSGPQYF. The CDR3 coding sequence is TGCGCCAGCAGCCAAGATCAGAGTGGCAGCGGGCCGCAGTATTTT.

V and J are TRBV11-2 and TRBJ1-2, with D perhaps TRBD1 (6 bases). Trimming left V 5 bases short and J 8 bases short, with 15 bases between. The CDR3 has 13 amino acids. Germline values: CDR1 SGHAT, CDR2 FQNNGV. The CDR3 here is CASSARQVSGYTF. CDR3 bases: TGTGCCAGCAGCGCCCGACAGGTTTCGGGCTACACCTTC.

The rearrangement uses TRBV5-5 and TRBJ1-1; TRBD1 might be the D (5 bases). Germline CDR1 reads SGHKS; CDR2 reads YYEKEE (reference sequence). V gave up 2 bases and J gave up 3 bases, with 8 bases separating them. CDR3 size: 13 residues. CDR3 amino acids: CASSFGTDTEAFF. The CDR3 nucleotides read TGTGCCAGCAGCTTCGGGACCGACACTGAAGCTTTCTTT.

The rearrangement links TRBV19 to TRBJ1-4; D is undetermined. Trimming cost V 5 bases and J 5 bases, with 9 bases left between them. The CDR3 is 13 amino acids. The germline gives CDR1 LNHDA, CDR2 SQIVND (reference sequence). Here the CDR3 DNA reads TGTGCCAGTAGTTTGTGGGAGAATGAAAAACTGTTTTTT. Protein product: CASSLWENEKLFF.

This CDR3 reads CASSLLVTGRADTQYF. CDR3 nucleotides: TGTGCCAGCAGCCTGTTGGTAACCGGGAGGGCAGATACGCAGTATTTT. The gene calls are TRBV7-9 and TRBJ2-3; 8 nucleotides match TRBD2. Germline CDR1 is SEHNR and CDR2 is FQNEAQ (reference sequence). The V gene end was trimmed by 5 bases and the J gene end by 4 bases; junction bases not matched to a gene: 11. The CDR3 has 16 amino acids.

The chain has TRBV4-1 and TRBJ2-3, with 8 positions matching TRBD2. Germline V CDR1 and CDR2: MGHRA, YSYEKL. This CDR3 is built from 17 residues. V shed 7 bases and J 6 bases; nucleotides not matched to a gene: 18. The chain's CDR3 is CASTPHLGRGGSDTQYF. CDR3 sequence (DNA): TGCGCCAGCACACCACACTTGGGACGGGGGGGCTCGGATACGCAGTATTTT.